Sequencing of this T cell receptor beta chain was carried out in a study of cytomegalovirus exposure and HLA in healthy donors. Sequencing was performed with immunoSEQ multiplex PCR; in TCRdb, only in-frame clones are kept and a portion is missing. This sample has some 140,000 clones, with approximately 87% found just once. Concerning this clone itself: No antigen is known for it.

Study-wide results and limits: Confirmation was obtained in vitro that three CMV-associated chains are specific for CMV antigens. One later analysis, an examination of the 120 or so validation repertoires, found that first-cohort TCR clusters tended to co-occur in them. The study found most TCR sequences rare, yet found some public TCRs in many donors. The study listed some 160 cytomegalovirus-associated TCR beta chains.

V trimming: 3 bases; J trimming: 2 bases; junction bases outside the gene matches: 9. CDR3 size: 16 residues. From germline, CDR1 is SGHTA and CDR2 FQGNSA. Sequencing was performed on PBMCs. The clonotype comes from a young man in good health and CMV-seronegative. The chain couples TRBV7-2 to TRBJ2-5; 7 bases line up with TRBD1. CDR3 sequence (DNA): TGTGCCAGCAGCTTTTATTCGCAGGGGGATCAAGAGACCCAGTACTTC. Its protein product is CASSFYSQGDQETQYF.